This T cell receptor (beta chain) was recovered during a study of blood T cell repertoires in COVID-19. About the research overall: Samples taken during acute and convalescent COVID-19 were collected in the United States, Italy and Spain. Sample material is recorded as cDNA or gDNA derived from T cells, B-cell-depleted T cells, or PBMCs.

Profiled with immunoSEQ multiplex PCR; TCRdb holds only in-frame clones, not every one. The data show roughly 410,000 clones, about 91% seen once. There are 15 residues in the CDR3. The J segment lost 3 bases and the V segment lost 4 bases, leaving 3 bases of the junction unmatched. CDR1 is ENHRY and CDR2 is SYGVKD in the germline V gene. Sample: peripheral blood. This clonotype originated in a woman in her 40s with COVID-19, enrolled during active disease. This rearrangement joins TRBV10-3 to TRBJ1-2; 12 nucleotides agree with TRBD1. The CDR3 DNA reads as TGTGCCATCAGTGGGGGACAGGGGGCGGACTATGGCTACACCTTC. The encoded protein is CAISGGQGADYGYTF.